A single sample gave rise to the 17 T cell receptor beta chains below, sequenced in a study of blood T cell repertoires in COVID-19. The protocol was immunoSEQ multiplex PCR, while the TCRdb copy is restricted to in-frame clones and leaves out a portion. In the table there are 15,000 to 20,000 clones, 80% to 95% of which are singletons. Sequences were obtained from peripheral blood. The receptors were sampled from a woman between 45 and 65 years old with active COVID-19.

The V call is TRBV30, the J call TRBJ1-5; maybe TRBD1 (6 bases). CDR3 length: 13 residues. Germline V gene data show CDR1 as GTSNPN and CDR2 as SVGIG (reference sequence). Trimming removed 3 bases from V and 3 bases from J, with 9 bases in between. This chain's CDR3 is CAWRRGANQPQHF. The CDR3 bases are TGTGCCTGGAGACGGGGGGCCAATCAGCCCCAGCATTTT.

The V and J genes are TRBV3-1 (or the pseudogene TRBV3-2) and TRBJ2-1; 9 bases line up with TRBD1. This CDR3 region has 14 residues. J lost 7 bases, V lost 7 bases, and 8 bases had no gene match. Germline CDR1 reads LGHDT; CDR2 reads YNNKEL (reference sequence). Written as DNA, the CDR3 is TGTGCCAGCACCGAACAGGGGGCTAGGAATGAGCAGTTCTTC. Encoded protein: CASTEQGARNEQFF.

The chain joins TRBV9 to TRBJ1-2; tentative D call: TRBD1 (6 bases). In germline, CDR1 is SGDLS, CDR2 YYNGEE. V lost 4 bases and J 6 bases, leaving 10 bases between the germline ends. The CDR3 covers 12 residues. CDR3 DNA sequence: TGTGCCAGCAGCCCCCACAGGGATGGCTACACCTTC. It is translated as CASSPHRDGYTF.

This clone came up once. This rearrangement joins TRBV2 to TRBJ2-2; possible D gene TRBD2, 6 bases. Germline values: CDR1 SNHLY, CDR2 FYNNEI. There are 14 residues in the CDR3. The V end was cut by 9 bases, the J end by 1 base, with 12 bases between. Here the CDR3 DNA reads TGTGCCAGTCGACTAGTTCAGAACACCGGGGAGCTGTTTTTT. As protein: CASRLVQNTGELFF.

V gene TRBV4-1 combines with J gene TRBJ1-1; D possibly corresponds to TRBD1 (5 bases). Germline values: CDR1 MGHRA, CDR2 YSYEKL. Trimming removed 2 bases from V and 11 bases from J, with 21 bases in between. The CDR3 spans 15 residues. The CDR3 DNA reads TGCGCCAGCAGCCAAACGGTGGGGCCCGCATCGGCGGCTTTCTTT. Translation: CASSQTVGPASAAFF.

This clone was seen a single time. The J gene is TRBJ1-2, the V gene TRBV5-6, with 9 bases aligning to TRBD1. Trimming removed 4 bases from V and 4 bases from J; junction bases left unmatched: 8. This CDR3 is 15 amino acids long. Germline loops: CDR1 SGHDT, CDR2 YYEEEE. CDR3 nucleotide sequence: TGTGCCAGCAGCCCGACACAGGGGGCAGGCTATGGCTACACCTTC. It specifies CASSPTQGAGYGYTF.

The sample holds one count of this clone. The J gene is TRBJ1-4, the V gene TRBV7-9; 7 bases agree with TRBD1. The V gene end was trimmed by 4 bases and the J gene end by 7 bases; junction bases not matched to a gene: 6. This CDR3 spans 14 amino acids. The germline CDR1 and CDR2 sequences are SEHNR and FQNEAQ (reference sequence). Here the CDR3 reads CASSSRGYREKLFF. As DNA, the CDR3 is TGTGCCAGCAGCTCCAGGGGGTATCGTGAAAAACTGTTTTTT.

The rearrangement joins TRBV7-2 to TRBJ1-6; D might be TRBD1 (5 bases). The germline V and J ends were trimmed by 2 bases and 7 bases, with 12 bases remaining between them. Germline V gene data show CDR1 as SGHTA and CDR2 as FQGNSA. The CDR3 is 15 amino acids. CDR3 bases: TGTGCCAGCAGCTTACCCCCCGGGGGAAATTCACCCCTCCACTTT. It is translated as CASSLPPGGNSPLHF.

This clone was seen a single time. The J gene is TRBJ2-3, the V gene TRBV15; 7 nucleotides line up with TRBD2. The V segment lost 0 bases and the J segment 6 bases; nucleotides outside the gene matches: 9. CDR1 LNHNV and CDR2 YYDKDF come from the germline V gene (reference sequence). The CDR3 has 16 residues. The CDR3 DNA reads TGTGCCACCAGCAGAGATCTTAGTACTAGCGCCGATACGCAGTATTTT. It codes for CATSRDLSTSADTQYF.

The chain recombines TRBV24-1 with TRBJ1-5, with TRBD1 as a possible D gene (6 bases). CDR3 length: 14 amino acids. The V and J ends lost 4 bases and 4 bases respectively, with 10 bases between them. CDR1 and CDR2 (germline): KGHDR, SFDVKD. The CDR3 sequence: CATSEDSPNQPQHF. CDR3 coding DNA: TGTGCCACCAGTGAGGACAGTCCGAATCAGCCCCAGCATTTT.

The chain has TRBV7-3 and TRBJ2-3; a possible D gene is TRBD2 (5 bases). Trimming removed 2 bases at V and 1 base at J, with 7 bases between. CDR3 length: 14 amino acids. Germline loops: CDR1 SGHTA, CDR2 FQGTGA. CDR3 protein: CASSLDGGTDTQYF. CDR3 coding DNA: TGTGCCAGCAGCTTAGACGGGGGCACAGATACGCAGTATTTT.

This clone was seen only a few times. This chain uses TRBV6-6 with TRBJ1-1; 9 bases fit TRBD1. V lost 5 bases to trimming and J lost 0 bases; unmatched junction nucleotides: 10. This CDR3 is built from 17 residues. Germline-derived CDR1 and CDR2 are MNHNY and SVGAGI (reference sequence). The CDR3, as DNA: TGTGCCAGCAGTCTTATACAGGGGGCAAGGATGAACACTGAAGCTTTCTTT. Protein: CASSLIQGARMNTEAFF.

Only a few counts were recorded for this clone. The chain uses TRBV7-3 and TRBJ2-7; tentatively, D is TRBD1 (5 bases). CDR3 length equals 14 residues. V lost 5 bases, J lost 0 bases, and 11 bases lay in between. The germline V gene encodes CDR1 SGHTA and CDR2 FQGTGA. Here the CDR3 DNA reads TGTGCCAGCAGCCCCGGACACGGCTCCTACGAGCAGTACTTC. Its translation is CASSPGHGSYEQYF. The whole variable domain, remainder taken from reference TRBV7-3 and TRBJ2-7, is GAGVSQTPSNKVTEKGKYVELRCDPISGHTALYWYRQSLGQGPEFLIYFQGTGAADDSGLPNDRFFAVRPEGSVSTLKIQRTERGDSAVYLCASSPGHGSYEQYFGPGTRLTVT.

CDR3 DNA: TGTGCCAGCAGCCTGGCAGGTACGCAGTATTTT. Protein: CASSLAGTQYF. The V gene is TRBV3-1 (or the pseudogene TRBV3-2), the J gene TRBJ2-3; no firm D call. CDR1 is LGHDT and CDR2 is YNNKEL in the germline V gene (reference sequence). V was clipped by 4 bases and J by 8 bases, with 7 bases between them. This CDR3 is 11 amino acids long.

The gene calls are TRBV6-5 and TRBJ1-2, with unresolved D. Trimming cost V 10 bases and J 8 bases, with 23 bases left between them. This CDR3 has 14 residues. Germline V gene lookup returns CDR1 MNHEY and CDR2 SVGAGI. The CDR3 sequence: CATQPGSTENGYTF. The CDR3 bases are TGTGCCACCCAACCGGGATCCACCGAGAACGGCTACACCTTC.

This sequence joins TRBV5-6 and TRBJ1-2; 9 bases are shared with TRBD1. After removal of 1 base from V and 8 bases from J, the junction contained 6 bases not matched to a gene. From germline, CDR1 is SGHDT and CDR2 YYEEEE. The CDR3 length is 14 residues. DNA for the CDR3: TGTGCCAGCAGCTTGTGGGACAGGGAAGGAGGCTACACCTTC. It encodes CASSLWDREGGYTF.

The CDR3 spells CASSPGLVNEQYF. The CDR3 DNA sequence: TGTGCCAGCAGTCCGGGACTAGTCAACGAGCAGTACTTC. This chain links TRBV12-3 or TRBV12-4 with TRBJ2-7; 8 bases align to TRBD2. V lost 5 bases, J lost 5 bases, and 5 bases stayed unmatched. The CDR3 has 13 amino acids.